A single sample is the source of the 21 T cell receptor beta chains below, sequenced in a study of T cells after yellow fever vaccination. TCRdb redid the calling of the 5' RACE reads with MiXCR, one entry per CDR3 protein. Counted here are about 320,000 distinct CDR3 sequences, 3.5% to 4.5% occurring once; the ten biggest clones make up 15% to 20%. The sample here was PBMCs, taken 15 days after the yellow fever booster vaccination. Every receptor here comes from a young man who received the YFV17D yellow fever vaccine.

The chain has TRBV20-1 and TRBJ2-5; 10 bases are shared with TRBD2. Germline-derived CDR1 and CDR2 are DFQATT and SNEGSKA (reference sequence). CDR3 length: 17 residues. The trim removed 6 bases at V and 5 bases at J, leaving 18 bases unmatched. The CDR3 DNA is TGCAGTGCCCTTAGCGGGGGGCAAGTCGGCGACCCGGAGACCCAGTACTTC. It is translated as CSALSGGQVGDPETQYF.

The chain recombines TRBV2 with TRBJ2-2; possibly TRBD2 for D (7 bases). Trimming took off 11 bases at V and 1 base at J, with 17 bases between the two ends. Germline V gene lookup returns CDR1 SNHLY and CDR2 FYNNEI. There are 15 residues in the CDR3. The CDR3 reads CARRRGGENTGELFF. CDR3 sequence (DNA): TGTGCCCGAAGGCGAGGGGGGGAGAACACCGGGGAGCTGTTTTTT. The variable domain in full, with the rest retrieved from reference TRBV2 and TRBJ2-2, is EPEVTQTPSHQVTQMGQEVILRCVPISNHLYFYWYRQILGQKVEFLVSFYNNEISEKSEIFDDQFSVERPDGSNFTLKIRSTKLEDSAMYFCARRRGGENTGELFFGEGSRLTVL.

Of note for this clonotype: A much larger clone lies one base from this, so it may be a read error. The chain recombines TRBV12-3 or TRBV12-4 with TRBJ1-5; D not certain. The CDR3 is 12 amino acids. The CDR3 loop is CTSSRGSWHQHF. The CDR3 bases are TGTACCAGCAGTCGGGGTTCGTGGCACCAGCATTTT.

The chain uses TRBV7-2 and TRBJ2-1, with 7 bases fitting TRBD1. The junction had 12 bases not matched to a gene; V was cut back by 6 bases and J by 7 bases. This CDR3 is 15 amino acids long. CDR1 is SGHTA, CDR2 FQGNSA, per germline. The CDR3 is CASRTTGDDYNEQFF. In DNA, the CDR3 is TGTGCCAGCAGGACAACAGGGGATGATTATAATGAGCAGTTCTTC.

This clonotype was observed a few times. The V and J genes are TRBV20-1 and TRBJ1-2; D is possibly TRBD1 (5 bases). The CDR3 is 12 amino acids. V gave up 4 bases and J gave up 4 bases, with 10 bases separating them. CDR1 is DFQATT and CDR2 is SNEGSKA in the germline V gene (reference sequence). The CDR3: CSAMGPFYGYTF. The CDR3 DNA is TGCAGTGCTATGGGGCCTTTCTATGGCTACACCTTC.

This clonotype showed up many times. The chain carries TRBV10-3 and TRBJ2-5; 7 bases match TRBD2. Looked up from germline, CDR1 is ENHRY and CDR2 is SYGVKD. The length of the CDR3 is 14 residues. With V trimmed by 8 bases and J by 1 base, 7 bases remained unmatched. CDR3 loop: CAISGSGLQETQYF. The DNA of the CDR3 is TGTGCCATCTCCGGTAGCGGGCTCCAAGAGACCCAGTACTTC.

This clonotype was seen only once. The CDR3 coding sequence is TGCAGGGCCCCAACGGGGCGGGGTCTGTATTTT. Residues: CRAPTGRGLYF. The chain is built from TRBV20-1 and TRBJ2-3, with D possibly TRBD2 on 6 matching bases. The CDR3 consists of 11 residues. The germline V gene encodes CDR1 DFQATT and CDR2 SNEGSKA (reference sequence).

The chain recombines TRBV27 with TRBJ2-7, with 8 bases aligning to TRBD2. This CDR3 spans 13 amino acids. V shed 3 bases, J shed 11 bases, and the junction held 9 bases outside the gene matches. Germline loops: CDR1 MNHEY, CDR2 SMNVEV (reference sequence). As DNA, the CDR3 is TGTGCCAGCAGTTTGCTAGCGGGCGACCGAAAGTACGTC. Residues: CASSLLAGDRKYV.

This clonotype was seen more than once but under ten times. This chain uses TRBV28 with TRBJ1-5; no clear D. This CDR3 has 12 residues. CDR1 and CDR2 (germline): MDHEN, SYDVKM. Trimming cost V 2 bases and J 6 bases, with 5 bases left between them. The CDR3 loop is CASSLAFQPQHF. CDR3 nucleotide sequence: TGTGCCAGCAGTTTAGCGTTTCAGCCCCAGCATTTT.

This clonotype was detected once. The chain joins TRBV12-3 or TRBV12-4 to TRBJ2-5; TRBD1 aligns across 7 bases. Germline trimming cut 8 bases from V and 3 bases from J; bases unmatched to any gene: 6. The CDR3 sequence is 13 residues long. DNA of the CDR3: TGTGCCAGCCGCCGTGGACAGGAAGAGACCCAGTACTTC. As protein: CASRRGQEETQYF.

This clonotype showed up many times. This chain connects TRBV5-1 to TRBJ1-2; TRBD1 is a possible D gene (5 bases). The CDR3 length is 14 residues. Germline values: CDR1 SGHRS, CDR2 YFSETQ. Deletions cut 2 bases from V and 3 bases from J, with 11 bases between. The CDR3 is CASSFGRADYGYTF. The CDR3 DNA reads as TGCGCCAGCAGCTTCGGCAGGGCGGACTATGGCTACACCTTC.

This clonotype was found a few times. The genes are TRBV15 and TRBJ1-5, with unresolved D. Germline V gene lookup returns CDR1 LNHNV and CDR2 YYDKDF (reference sequence). The CDR3 loop spans 15 amino acids. The V and J ends lost 0 bases and 2 bases respectively, with 8 bases between them. The DNA for the CDR3 is TGTGCCACCAGCAGAGACAGGATGGGCAATCAGCCCCAGCATTTT. Translating gives CATSRDRMGNQPQHF. Drawing the rest from reference TRBV15 and TRBJ1-5, the complete variable domain is DAMVIQNPRYQVTQFGKPVTLSCSQTLNHNVMYWYQQKSSQAPKLLFHYYDKDFNNEADTPDNFQSRRPNTSFCFLDIRSPGLGDTAMYLCATSRDRMGNQPQHFGDGTRLSIL.

The sample holds a few counts of this clonotype. The chain joins TRBV12-3 or TRBV12-4 to TRBJ2-5; D is unresolved. Trimming stripped 5 bases from V and 13 bases from J, with 14 bases between. The CDR3 contains 11 residues. CDR3 sequence (DNA): TGTGCCAGCAGTCCGACCATAGTCCCGTACTTC. Amino acid sequence: CASSPTIVPYF.

V gene TRBV5-1 combines with J gene TRBJ2-5, with D possibly matching TRBD2 (6 bases). This CDR3 comprises 15 residues. V lost 0 bases and J lost 5, with 14 bases in between. Per germline, CDR1 SGHRS and CDR2 YFSETQ. The CDR3 bases are TGCGCCAGCAGCTTGGACAACCCGGAGGGGGAGACCCAGTACTTC. Its protein is CASSLDNPEGETQYF.

The gene calls are TRBV2 and TRBJ2-1, with 8 bases aligning to TRBD1. J lost 7 bases, V lost 1 base, and 6 bases had no gene match. CDR3 size: 15 residues. CDR1 and CDR2 (germline): SNHLY, FYNNEI. As DNA, the CDR3 is TGTGCCAGCAGTGAAGAACAGGGGGGCGGGAATGAGCAGTTCTTC. Translating it yields CASSEEQGGGNEQFF.

The V gene is TRBV5-5, the J gene TRBJ2-3; TRBD1 aligns across 9 bases. Germline CDR1 and CDR2: SGHKS and YYEKEE (reference sequence). V trimming: 5 bases; J trimming: 6 bases; junction bases outside the gene matches: 7. This CDR3 comprises 14 residues. CDR3 sequence reads: CASSLRQGGDTQYF. Here the CDR3 DNA reads TGTGCCAGCAGTTTGAGACAGGGGGGCGATACGCAGTATTTT.

The chain recombines TRBV7-6 with TRBJ1-1; perhaps TRBD1 as D (5 bases). Germline CDR1 SGHVS, CDR2 FNYEAQ. There are 17 residues in the CDR3. Trimming stripped 1 base from V and 1 base from J, with 16 bases between. CDR3 DNA sequence: TGTGCCAGCAGCTTAGTGATGGGGGTCTTCGGGAACACTGAAGCTTTCTTT. As protein: CASSLVMGVFGNTEAFF.

The sample holds a few counts of this clonotype. V is TRBV9 and J is TRBJ2-3, with D unclear. From germline, CDR1 is SGDLS and CDR2 YYNGEE. The V and J ends lost 0 bases and 3 bases respectively, with 8 bases between them. The CDR3 totals 14 residues. The CDR3 nucleotides read TGTGCCAGCAGCGTAGCACCCTTTACAGATACGCAGTATTTT. It translates to CASSVAPFTDTQYF.

At least ten counts were recorded for this clonotype. The chain couples TRBV7-6 to TRBJ2-5; 7 nucleotides align to TRBD2. The germline gives CDR1 SGHVS, CDR2 FNYEAQ. This CDR3 region has 16 residues. The trim removed 5 bases at V and 2 bases at J, leaving 11 bases unmatched. DNA of the CDR3: TGTGCCAGCAGCAAGCGGAGCGGGACTGGTCAAGAGACCCAGTACTTC. Translated: CASSKRSGTGQETQYF.

This clonotype was recorded at least ten times. The gene calls are TRBV5-8 and TRBJ2-5; D remains unclear. V lost 4 bases to trimming and J lost 5 bases, with 12 bases between them. From germline, CDR1 is SGHTS and CDR2 YDEGEE. The CDR3 has 13 amino acids. Here the CDR3 reads CASSRHLGETQYF. CDR3 nucleotides: TGTGCCAGCAGCCGACACCTGGGGGAGACCCAGTACTTC.

This clonotype has ten or more counts. The V gene is TRBV7-2, the J gene TRBJ2-7, with no clear D. V dropped 2 bases and J dropped 6 bases, with 11 bases sitting between them. The CDR3 is 13 residues long. The V gene's germline CDR1 is SGHTA and CDR2 FQGNSA. CDR3 sequence: CASSLFQDGEQYF. The CDR3 nucleotides are TGTGCCAGCAGCTTATTTCAGGATGGCGAGCAGTACTTC.